The clone carrying this TCR beta chain was detected ten times or more. These data are taken from a study of blood T cells in healthy people across ages. Alongside a J-beta primer mix, a sample-barcoded 5' primer served in a second PCR lasting roughly 6 to 11 cycles. TCRdb reanalysed the 5' RACE reads using MiXCR and keeps one entry per CDR3 protein. The sample includes about 840,000 distinct CDR3 sequences, under 35% of them seen just once. The CDR3 is 14 residues long. V was cut by 4 bases and J by 1 base, with 9 bases left in between. CDR1 is SGHRS and CDR2 is YFSETQ in the germline V gene. The donors, all healthy, were Caucasians living in Russia, aged about 6 to 90. Total RNA was extracted at no less than 6 micrograms per sample. This sample also appeared in a second study, on T cells of mothers and their children.

The V and J genes are TRBV5-1 and TRBJ2-1, with D tentatively TRBD1 or TRBD2 (6 bases each). The TCR sequence derives from a woman aged 40-49 years in good health. Sample: blood. DNA for the CDR3: TGCGCCAGCAGCGCGGGACATTCCTACAATGAGCAGTTCTTC. Protein: CASSAGHSYNEQFF.